The 15 T cell receptor beta chains in this list originate from one sample, sequenced in a study of blood T cell repertoires in COVID-19. Profiling relied on immunoSEQ multiplex PCR, and the TCRdb table lists in-frame clones only, not all of them. The data contain under 100,000 clones, approximately 89% of them singletons. Material for sequencing was peripheral blood. All receptors derive from a human donor in a cohort sampled during active COVID-19.

The chain is built from TRBV5-4 and TRBJ2-7, with TRBD1 identical over 9 bases. Germline CDR1 and CDR2: SGHNT and YYREEE (reference sequence). After removal of 1 base from V and 0 bases from J, the junction contained 2 bases not matched to a gene. The CDR3 has 15 residues. The CDR3 region has the DNA TGTGCCAGCAGCTTGAGGGACAGGGCCTCCTACGAGCAGTACTTC. It yields the protein CASSLRDRASYEQYF.

This clone was seen only once. This chain connects TRBV10-3 to TRBJ2-7, with D perhaps matching TRBD1 (5 bases). Germline CDR1 ENHRY, CDR2 SYGVKD. The V end lost 3 bases, the J end lost 1 base, and 19 bases lay between the germline ends. CDR3 length equals 17 residues. This CDR3 reads CAISDPRTLKGSYEQYF. In DNA form, the CDR3 reads TGTGCCATCAGTGACCCTCGGACCCTAAAGGGGTCCTACGAGCAGTACTTC.

The chain joins TRBV28 to TRBJ2-4, with D possibly being TRBD2 (6 bases). Per germline, CDR1 MDHEN and CDR2 SYDVKM. The CDR3 totals 13 residues. V was pared by 2 bases and J by 5 bases, with 7 bases between. CDR3 DNA sequence: TGTGCCAGCAGTTTACCGGGGGAAAACATTCAGTACTTC. Residues: CASSLPGENIQYF.

The V call is TRBV29-1, the J call TRBJ1-1; weak D call: TRBD1 (5 bases). The CDR3 is 12 residues long. Germline CDR1 and CDR2: SQVTM and ANQGSEA. Trimming cost V 4 bases and J 1 base, with 7 bases left between them. The CDR3 coding sequence is TGCAGCGTTGGGGGCGGGAACACTGAAGCTTTCTTT. This sequence encodes CSVGGGNTEAFF. The full variable domain, completed using reference TRBV29-1 and TRBJ1-1, is SAVISQKPSRDICQRGTSLTIQCQVDSQVTMMFWYRQQPGQSLTLIATANQGSEATYESGFVIDKFPISRPNLTFSTLTVSNMSPEDSSIYLCSVGGGNTEAFFGQGTRLTVV.

The chain joins TRBV5-8 to TRBJ1-4, with D tentatively TRBD1 (6 bases). The CDR3 contains 12 residues. CDR1 is SGHTS and CDR2 is YDEGEE in the germline V gene. V was shortened by 4 bases and J by 7 bases, with 8 bases between the two germline ends. Here the CDR3 reads CASSGTREKLFF. The CDR3 DNA reads as TGTGCCAGCAGCGGGACACGTGAAAAACTGTTTTTT.

The rearrangement joins TRBV9 to TRBJ2-7; 10 bases match TRBD2. This CDR3 contains 15 residues. V shed 3 bases and J 2 bases; nucleotides not matched to a gene: 5. Germline CDR1 SGDLS, CDR2 YYNGEE. CDR3 sequence reads: CASSAGLAEAYEQYF. The CDR3, as DNA: TGTGCCAGCAGCGCAGGACTAGCGGAGGCCTACGAGCAGTACTTC.

The rearrangement links TRBV7-8 to TRBJ1-4; 7 bases are a match to TRBD1. The junction had 11 bases not matched to a gene; V was cut back by 5 bases and J by 8 bases. CDR1 is SGHVS and CDR2 is FQNEAQ in the germline V gene. The length of the CDR3 is 15 residues. The CDR3 region is CASSRGTASPEKLFF. The CDR3 coding sequence is TGTGCCAGCAGCCGAGGGACAGCAAGTCCCGAAAAACTGTTTTTT.

This clone has just a few counts. This chain connects TRBV3-1 (or the pseudogene TRBV3-2) to TRBJ1-2; D is ambiguous. CDR1 and CDR2 from the germline V gene are LGHDT and YNNKEL (reference sequence). This CDR3 contains 13 residues. The V gene lost 0 bases and the J gene lost 7 bases, with 9 bases spanning the gap. This chain's CDR3 is CASSQDNTGGYTF. The CDR3 DNA reads TGTGCCAGCAGCCAAGATAACACGGGTGGCTACACCTTC.

The CDR3 here is CASSPSETRQRELFF. The CDR3 region has the DNA TGTGCCAGCTCACCATCGGAGACGCGGCAAAGGGAGCTGTTTTTT. This chain connects TRBV18 to TRBJ2-2; D is ambiguous. The V and J ends lost 2 bases and 9 bases respectively, with 16 bases between them. This CDR3 has 15 residues. Germline CDR1 reads KGHSH; CDR2 reads LQKENI. The full variable domain, in which reference TRBV18 and TRBJ2-2 provide the parts outside the CDR3, is NAGVMQNPRHLVRRRGQEARLRCSPMKGHSHVYWYRQLPEEGLKFMVYLQKENIIDESGMPKERFSAEFPKEGPSILRIQQVVRGDSAAYFCASSPSETRQRELFFGEGSRLTVL.

This clone was seen only a few times. The chain links TRBV12-3 or TRBV12-4 to TRBJ1-1; D call uncertain. The V end lost 2 bases, the J end lost 9 bases, and 13 bases lay between the germline ends. This CDR3 region has 13 residues. CDR3 nucleotide sequence: TGTGCCAGCAGTTTAACCCGAGGGCTTCAAGCTTTCTTT. It yields the protein CASSLTRGLQAFF.

The chain has TRBV7-8 and TRBJ2-7; D is ambiguous. CDR3 length equals 16 residues. Germline assignment: CDR1 SGHVS and CDR2 FQNEAQ. With 4 bases removed from V and 3 bases from J, the gap between germline ends came to 19 bases. CDR3 in amino acids: CASSSPRGHPFYEQYF. As DNA, the CDR3 is TGTGCCAGCAGCTCCCCCCGCGGCCATCCTTTCTACGAGCAGTACTTC.

This clone appeared a single time. This chain links TRBV7-9 with TRBJ2-5; 12 nucleotides match TRBD1. With V trimmed by 8 bases and J by 5 bases, 12 bases remained unmatched. Looked up from germline, CDR1 is SEHNR and CDR2 is FQNEAQ (reference sequence). The CDR3 runs 16 residues. This CDR3 reads CASETGTGGAGETQYF. The CDR3 DNA reads TGTGCCAGCGAGACTGGGACAGGGGGCGCAGGGGAGACCCAGTACTTC.

The V gene is TRBV7-8, the J gene TRBJ2-3; possibly TRBD1 for D (5 bases). The CDR3 is made up of 16 amino acids. V was shortened by 5 bases and J by 1 base, with 16 bases between the two germline ends. CDR1 and CDR2 (germline): SGHVS, FQNEAQ. Here the CDR3 reads CASSPLGATRTDTQYF. The CDR3 bases are TGTGCCAGCAGCCCGTTAGGGGCCACCCGCACAGATACGCAGTATTTT.

J is TRBJ2-5 and V is TRBV5-1, with TRBD1 matching over 8 bases. Germline CDR1 is SGHRS and CDR2 is YFSETQ. This CDR3 is built from 15 residues. Trimming at V came to 4 bases and at J to 0 bases, leaving 5 bases not matched to a gene. CDR3 DNA: TGCGCCAGCAGCCGACAGGGGTTGTACCAAGAGACCCAGTACTTC. Its translation: CASSRQGLYQETQYF.

The chain uses TRBV29-1 and TRBJ1-3; TRBD1 matches at 10 bases. The length of the CDR3 is 15 residues. Germline CDR1 and CDR2: SQVTM and ANQGSEA. V gave up 6 bases and J gave up 0 bases; unmatched junction bases: 5. In DNA form, the CDR3 reads TGCAGCGTGTCCGGGACAGGGGACTCTGGAAACACCATATATTTT. Translated: CSVSGTGDSGNTIYF.